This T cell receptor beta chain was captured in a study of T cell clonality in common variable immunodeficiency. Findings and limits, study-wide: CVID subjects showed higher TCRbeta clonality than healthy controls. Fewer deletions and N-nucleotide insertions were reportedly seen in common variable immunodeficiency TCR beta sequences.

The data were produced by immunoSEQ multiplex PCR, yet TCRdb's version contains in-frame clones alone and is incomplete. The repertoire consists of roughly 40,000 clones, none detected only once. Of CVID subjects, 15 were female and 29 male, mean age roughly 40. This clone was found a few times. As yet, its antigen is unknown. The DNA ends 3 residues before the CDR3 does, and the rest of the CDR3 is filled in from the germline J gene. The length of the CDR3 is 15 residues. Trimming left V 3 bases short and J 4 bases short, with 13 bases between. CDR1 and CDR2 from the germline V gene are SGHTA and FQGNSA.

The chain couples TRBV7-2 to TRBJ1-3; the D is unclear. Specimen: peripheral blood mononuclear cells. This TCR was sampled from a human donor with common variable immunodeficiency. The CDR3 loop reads CASSLEGGAGNTIYF. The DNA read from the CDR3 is TGTGCCAGCAGCTTGGAGGGTGGAGCCGGAAACACC.